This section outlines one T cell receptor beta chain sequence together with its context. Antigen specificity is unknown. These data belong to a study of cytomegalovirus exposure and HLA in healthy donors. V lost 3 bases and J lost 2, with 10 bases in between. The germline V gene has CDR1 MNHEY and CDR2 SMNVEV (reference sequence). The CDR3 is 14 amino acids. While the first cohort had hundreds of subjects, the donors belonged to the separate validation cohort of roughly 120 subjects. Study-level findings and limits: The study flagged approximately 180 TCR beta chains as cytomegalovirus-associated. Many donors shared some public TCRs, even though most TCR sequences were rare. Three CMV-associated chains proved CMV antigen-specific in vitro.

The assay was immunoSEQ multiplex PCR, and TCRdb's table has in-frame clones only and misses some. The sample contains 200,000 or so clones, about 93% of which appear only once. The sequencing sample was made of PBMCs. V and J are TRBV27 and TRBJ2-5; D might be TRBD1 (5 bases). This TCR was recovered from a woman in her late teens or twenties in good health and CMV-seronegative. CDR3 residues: CASSLGQTQETQYF. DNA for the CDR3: TGTGCCAGCAGTTTGGGGCAGACACAAGAGACCCAGTACTTC.